The 30 T cell receptor beta chains in this list originate from one sample, sequenced in a study of blood T cell repertoires in COVID-19. Produced via immunoSEQ multiplex PCR; TCRdb's table is partial and in-frame only. The table shows around 80,000 clones, with 80% occurring only once. Sequencing was carried out using peripheral blood. The receptors were sampled from a woman aged 70-85 years with acute or convalescent COVID-19.

The chain employs TRBV4-1 and TRBJ2-1; tentatively, D is TRBD2 (5 bases). Germline V lookup: CDR1 MGHRA, CDR2 YSYEKL. The V end was cut by 1 base, the J end by 0 bases, with 10 bases between. The CDR3 runs 16 residues. CDR3: CASSQGLGSSYNEQFF. The CDR3 DNA reads as TGCGCCAGCAGCCAAGGGTTGGGGAGCTCCTACAATGAGCAGTTCTTC.

This chain uses TRBV6-4 with TRBJ1-2; perhaps TRBD1 as D (5 bases). The CDR3 contains 15 residues. The ends were cut back, 4 bases at V and 8 bases at J, with 20 bases in the middle. The germline V gene has CDR1 MRHNA and CDR2 SNTAGT. Here the CDR3 reads CASSGRIVHGGGYTF. The CDR3 bases are TGTGCCAGCAGTGGGCGAATCGTCCACGGGGGGGGCTACACCTTC.

The chain carries TRBV3-1 (or the pseudogene TRBV3-2) and TRBJ2-5; TRBD2 agrees at 8 bases. CDR3 size: 15 residues. Germline CDR1 LGHDT, CDR2 YNNKEL (reference sequence). Germline trimming cut 1 base from V and 5 bases from J; bases unmatched to any gene: 6. Here the CDR3 reads CASSQAGGAGETQYF. The CDR3 coding sequence is TGTGCCAGCAGCCAAGCCGGGGGGGCCGGGGAGACCCAGTACTTC.

The chain combines TRBV3-1 (or the pseudogene TRBV3-2) with TRBJ2-7; 9 bases are a match to TRBD1. The CDR3 runs to 15 residues. The V segment lost 0 bases and the J segment 9 bases; nucleotides outside the gene matches: 9. Germline CDR1 is LGHDT and CDR2 is YNNKEL (reference sequence). The CDR3 spells CASSQDTGQGRGQYF. The CDR3 region has the DNA TGTGCCAGCAGCCAAGATACGGGACAGGGAAGAGGGCAGTACTTC.

This clone was picked up a small number of times. The chain joins TRBV2 to TRBJ1-5, with TRBD1 matching over 11 bases. V dropped 6 bases and J dropped 7; count of bases not matched to a gene: 8. The germline gives CDR1 SNHLY, CDR2 FYNNEI. CDR3 size: 15 residues. CDR3 coding DNA: TGTGCCAGCAGCCCGGGACAGGGGGTCTACCAGCCCCAGCATTTT. Translated, it gives CASSPGQGVYQPQHF.

The J gene is TRBJ2-1, the V gene TRBV5-1; a possible D gene is TRBD2 (6 bases). The V gene lost 4 bases and the J gene lost 6 bases, with 11 bases spanning the gap. There are 13 residues in the CDR3. CDR1 is SGHRS, CDR2 YFSETQ, per germline. The CDR3 DNA reads TGCGCCAGCAGCGACCGGGACTTCAATGAGCAGTTCTTC. It yields the protein CASSDRDFNEQFF.

The chain uses TRBV11-2 and TRBJ2-7, with 14 bases matching TRBD2. CDR1 and CDR2 (germline): SGHAT, FQNNGV. CDR3 length: 18 amino acids. V dropped 0 bases and J dropped 0; count of bases not matched to a gene: 4. The CDR3 DNA follows: TGTGCCAGCAGCTTAGAAGGACTAGCGGGGGGAAGCTCCTACGAGCAGTACTTC. Translated, it gives CASSLEGLAGGSSYEQYF.

This clone came up once. The chain recombines TRBV2 with TRBJ1-5; weak D call: TRBD1 (6 bases). This CDR3 is built from 15 residues. Trimming left V 4 bases short and J 1 base short, with 11 bases between. Germline V gene data show CDR1 as SNHLY and CDR2 as FYNNEI. The CDR3, as DNA: TGTGCCAGCAGTGCCCGGGACACAAGCAATCAGCCCCAGCATTTT. It encodes CASSARDTSNQPQHF.

This clone was recorded once. This sequence joins TRBV11-2 and TRBJ2-3; 13 bases agree with TRBD2. Germline CDR1 reads SGHAT; CDR2 reads FQNNGV. The ends lost 4 bases at V and 3 bases at J; junction bases unmatched: 4. The CDR3 totals 16 residues. CDR3 residues: CASSWRLAGGTDTQYF. CDR3 nucleotides: TGTGCCAGCAGCTGGCGACTAGCGGGGGGTACAGATACGCAGTATTTT.

About this clone itself: One junction end disagrees with the germline gene, perhaps due to a read error. The chain carries TRBV7-7 and TRBJ2-7; weak D call: TRBD2 (5 bases). Per the germline V gene, CDR1 is SSHAT and CDR2 is FNYEAQ (reference sequence). The CDR3 runs to 18 residues. In nucleotides, the CDR3 is TGTGCTAGCAGCTTAGGTAAGCGCCCGGAGGCCTATCTCTACGAGCAGTACTTC. Translating gives CASSLGKRPEAYLYEQYF.

V and J are TRBV29-1 and TRBJ2-5; TRBD2 is a possible D gene (5 bases). This CDR3 region has 13 residues. V was clipped by 6 bases and J by 5 bases, with 16 bases between them. CDR1 and CDR2 (germline): SQVTM, ANQGSEA. CDR3 sequence (DNA): TGCAGCGTCGGAAAGGACTCATGGGAGACCCAGTACTTC. It yields the protein CSVGKDSWETQYF.

The chain combines TRBV23-1 with TRBJ1-6; 7 bases map to TRBD1. TRBV23-1 is an open reading frame whose function is uncertain. V lost 6 bases, J lost 7 bases, and 24 bases stayed unmatched. CDR3 size: 20 residues. Written as DNA, the CDR3 is TGCGCCAGCAGGCCCAGCAGGGGACAGCATACTCCCAGGGGCAATTCACCCCTCCACTTT. Its translation is CASRPSRGQHTPRGNSPLHF.

V is TRBV7-8 and J is TRBJ2-5, with unresolved D. The CDR3 totals 15 residues. Germline values: CDR1 SGHVS, CDR2 FQNEAQ. Trimming left V 1 base short and J 1 base short, with 10 bases between. CDR3 residues: CASSLGAWFQETQYF. DNA of the CDR3: TGTGCCAGCAGCTTAGGGGCTTGGTTCCAAGAGACCCAGTACTTC.

The gene calls are TRBV5-1 and TRBJ1-1; D gene ambiguous. The CDR3 extends over 15 amino acids. The V gene lost 0 bases and the J gene lost 3 bases, with 12 bases spanning the gap. Germline loops: CDR1 SGHRS, CDR2 YFSETQ. CDR3 coding DNA: TGCGCCAGCAGCTTGGGTTCCCCCCGGGACACTGAAGCTTTCTTT. It encodes CASSLGSPRDTEAFF.

This sequence joins TRBV6-5 and TRBJ1-5; D gene unclear. Germline assignment: CDR1 MNHEY and CDR2 SVGAGI. V lost 0 bases and J 7 bases, leaving 7 bases between the germline ends. The CDR3 is 13 residues long. The CDR3 reads CASSYSSTQPQHF. The CDR3 coding sequence is TGTGCCAGCAGTTACTCCTCTACCCAGCCCCAGCATTTT.

V is TRBV9 and J is TRBJ2-3; perhaps TRBD1 as D (6 bases). V was shortened by 3 bases and J by 1 base, with 6 bases between the two germline ends. The germline gives CDR1 SGDLS, CDR2 YYNGEE. This CDR3 region has 13 residues. CDR3: CASSEGGTDTQYF. The CDR3 bases are TGTGCCAGCAGCGAGGGGGGCACAGATACGCAGTATTTT.

This clone was seen a few times. The chain recombines TRBV7-9 with TRBJ1-2; D unresolved. Germline values: CDR1 SEHNR, CDR2 FQNEAQ (reference sequence). There are 14 residues in the CDR3. V lost 1 base and J 5 bases, leaving 11 bases between the germline ends. As DNA, the CDR3 is TGTGCCAGCAGCTTAGAAGTGGCAGTATATGGCTACACCTTC. Translation gives CASSLEVAVYGYTF.

The genes are TRBV9 and TRBJ1-2; a weak D match, TRBD1 (5 bases). There are 16 residues in the CDR3. Deletions cut 1 base from V and 4 bases from J, with 17 bases between. CDR1 is SGDLS and CDR2 is YYNGEE in the germline V gene. The CDR3, as DNA: TGTGCCAGCAGCGTAACGACAGAGCTGGTTTCCTATGGCTACACCTTC. This encodes CASSVTTELVSYGYTF. The whole variable domain, remainder taken from reference TRBV9 and TRBJ1-2, is DSGVTQTPKHLITATGQRVTLRCSPRSGDLSVYWYQQSLDQGLQFLIQYYNGEERAKGNILERFSAQQFPDLHSELNLSSLELGDSALYFCASSVTTELVSYGYTFGSGTRLTVV.

This clone has ten or more counts. The rearrangement joins TRBV7-6 to TRBJ2-7; TRBD1 agrees at 9 bases. Germline V gene data show CDR1 as SGHVS and CDR2 as FNYEAQ. Unmatched junction bases numbered 11, after V lost 4 bases and J lost 7 bases. The CDR3 runs 15 residues. The CDR3 sequence is CASSSQLQGAGEQYF. As DNA, the CDR3 is TGTGCCAGCAGCTCCCAACTACAGGGGGCGGGTGAGCAGTACTTC.

The V call is TRBV19, the J call TRBJ2-7, with 8 bases fitting TRBD2. V lost 8 bases and J lost 3; bases outside the gene matches: 15. The germline V gene encodes CDR1 LNHDA and CDR2 SQIVND (reference sequence). The length of the CDR3 is 16 residues. The CDR3 reads CASSLAGPSVFYEQYF. In nucleotides, the CDR3 is TGTGCCAGTTCCTTAGCGGGGCCCTCGGTTTTCTACGAGCAGTACTTC.

A single count supports this clone. This sequence joins TRBV2 and TRBJ1-1; D might be TRBD1 (6 bases). The CDR3 loop spans 15 amino acids. V shed 5 bases and J shed 5 bases, with 18 bases lying between them. Germline lookup yields CDR1 SNHLY and CDR2 FYNNEI. In DNA, the CDR3 is TGTGCCAGCAGTAATTCTGCGGGGGCTCGAACTGAAGCTTTCTTT. The encoded protein is CASSNSAGARTEAFF.

This clone has more than one count but fewer than ten. The rearrangement uses TRBV11-2 and TRBJ1-1, with D possibly being TRBD1 (6 bases). This CDR3 has 15 amino acids. V gave up 6 bases and J gave up 0 bases, with 14 bases separating them. Germline lookup yields CDR1 SGHAT and CDR2 FQNNGV. DNA of the CDR3: TGTGCCAGCAGAAAATCGGACAGTATGAACACTGAAGCTTTCTTT. Its translation is CASRKSDSMNTEAFF. Filled out from reference TRBV11-2 and TRBJ1-1, the complete variable domain reads EAGVAQSPRYKIIEKRQSVAFWCNPISGHATLYWYQQILGQGPKLLIQFQNNGVVDDSQLPKDRFSAERLKGVDSTLKIQPAKLEDSAVYLCASRKSDSMNTEAFFGQGTRLTVV.

The DNA of the CDR3 is TGTGCCAGTAGTCTCGGACGGGAAAAACAGCATTTT. Amino acids: CASSLGREKQHF. This sequence joins TRBV19 and TRBJ1-5, with no clear D. CDR3 length: 12 amino acids. Germline CDR1 and CDR2: LNHDA and SQIVND (reference sequence). Trimming stripped 5 bases from V and 13 bases from J, with 15 bases between.

The rearrangement uses TRBV5-1 and TRBJ1-2; D perhaps matches TRBD1 (5 bases). The CDR3 covers 16 residues. Germline V gene sequence: CDR1 SGHRS, CDR2 YFSETQ. Between the trimmed V and J ends, which lost 1 base and 4 bases, there was a span of 17 bases. CDR3 nucleotides: TGCGCCAGCAGCTTGTACCTTTCGACAGAGACCTATGGCTACACCTTC. Its protein product is CASSLYLSTETYGYTF.

The table lists this clone with a few counts. The chain employs TRBV10-3 and TRBJ1-1; D possibly corresponds to TRBD1 (6 bases). Trimming removed 0 bases at V and 0 bases at J, with 8 bases between. Per the germline V gene, CDR1 is ENHRY and CDR2 is SYGVKD. The CDR3 spans 15 residues. CDR3 region: CAISESQGMNTEAFF. DNA of the CDR3: TGTGCCATCAGTGAGTCCCAGGGGATGAACACTGAAGCTTTCTTT.

The V gene is TRBV7-9, the J gene TRBJ2-3; no clear D. This CDR3 has 15 residues. V lost 1 base and J 0 bases, leaving 8 bases between the germline ends. In germline, CDR1 is SEHNR, CDR2 FQNEAQ (reference sequence). The chain's CDR3 is CASSLDSPSTDTQYF. The CDR3 DNA reads as TGTGCCAGCAGCTTAGACAGTCCTAGCACAGATACGCAGTATTTT.

The chain is built from TRBV5-6 and TRBJ2-3, with TRBD1 matching over 10 bases. V gave up 3 bases and J gave up 4 bases; unmatched junction bases: 5. In germline, CDR1 is SGHDT, CDR2 YYEEEE. The CDR3 extends over 15 amino acids. The CDR3 spells CASSYRDRGPDTQYF. CDR3 coding DNA: TGTGCCAGCAGCTACCGGGACAGGGGACCAGATACGCAGTATTTT.

The chain joins TRBV11-3 to TRBJ2-1, with 12 bases matching TRBD2. Unmatched junction bases numbered 3, after V lost 5 bases and J lost 4 bases. Per the germline V gene, CDR1 is SGHNT and CDR2 is YENEEA. CDR3 size: 15 residues. For the CDR3, the DNA is TGTGCCAGCAGCAGGACTAGCGGGGTGTACAATGAGCAGTTCTTC. This codes for CASSRTSGVYNEQFF.

The CDR3 DNA follows: TGTGCCAGCAGCTTGTACAGCTCTGGAAACACCATATATTTT. It codes for CASSLYSSGNTIYF. The chain combines TRBV5-4 with TRBJ1-3; D remains ambiguous. V dropped 1 base and J dropped 0 bases, with 5 bases sitting between them. The length of the CDR3 is 14 residues. CDR1 and CDR2 from the germline V gene are SGHNT and YYREEE (reference sequence).

This clone was found once. The chain employs TRBV18 and TRBJ2-5; D ambiguous. CDR3 size: 14 residues. Deletions cut 3 bases from V and 2 bases from J, with 10 bases between. Per the germline V gene, CDR1 is KGHSH and CDR2 is LQKENI. The CDR3 region is CASSPSVIQETQYF. CDR3 nucleotides: TGTGCCAGCTCACCCTCGGTCATACAAGAGACCCAGTACTTC.